Following are 6 T cell receptor beta chains from one sample sequenced in a study of blood T cells in healthy people across ages (dated by TCRdb to between 2014 and 2017). The method behind the library was 5' RACE. Reads for this sample came from an Illumina HiSeq 2500. A second PCR of about 7 to 12 cycles was performed with a sample-barcoded 5' primer and a J-beta primer mix. TCRdb applied fastp at Q25 and MiXCR to the public reads, then kept only in-frame beta chains. Each entry is one CDR3 protein sequence, shown with its most common DNA and genes. The sample yields some 940,000 distinct CDR3 sequences; about 27% were counted once. Together, the top ten hold more than 8.5% of the sample. These records were also assigned to another study, of T cells of mothers and their children.

Sequencing input: blood. All receptors come from a woman between 40 and 50 years old in good health.

Concerning this clonotype: It may be a read error: a sequence one base away is much more abundant. The V call is TRBV5-1, the J call TRBJ2-1, with D perhaps TRBD1 (6 bases). The DNA end is more similar to TRBJ2-7, so the J call may be wrong. Germline V gene sequence: CDR1 SGHRS, CDR2 YFSETQ. The CDR3 has 13 amino acids. In DNA form, the CDR3 reads TGCGCCAGCAGCTACTCCAGGGGCTTCGAGCAGTACTTC. Amino acid sequence: CASSYSRGFEQYF.

This clonotype was detected only a few times. The chain links TRBV20-1 to TRBJ2-1; D remains unclear. Germline V lookup: CDR1 DFQATT, CDR2 SNEGSKA (reference sequence). The CDR3 length is 15 residues. V was shortened by 6 bases and J by 1 base, with 16 bases between the two germline ends. The CDR3 is CSALLGIQSYNEQFF. DNA of the CDR3: TGCAGTGCCCTACTGGGGATCCAATCCTACAATGAGCAGTTCTTC.

This clonotype was seen repeatedly, ten times or more. The rearrangement uses TRBV12-3 or TRBV12-4 and TRBJ2-7, with 8 bases fitting TRBD2. V lost 4 bases, J lost 2 bases, and 7 bases stayed unmatched. CDR3 length: 15 residues. CDR3 in amino acids: CASSSGSGVPYEQYF. CDR3 DNA: TGTGCCAGCAGTTCCGGTAGCGGGGTACCCTACGAGCAGTACTTC.

This clonotype was picked up a small number of times. Here the CDR3 reads CASSQGFLGGYTF. CDR3 in DNA: TGTGCCAGCAGCCAGGGTTTTCTTGGTGGCTACACCTTC. This chain links TRBV14 with TRBJ1-2; D remains ambiguous. The CDR3 is 13 residues long. V shed 3 bases and J shed 7 bases, with 12 bases lying between them. Germline assignment: CDR1 SGHDN and CDR2 FVKESK.

The V call is TRBV29-1, the J call TRBJ2-3; D could derive from TRBD1 or TRBD2 (5 bases each). Per germline, CDR1 SQVTM and CDR2 ANQGSEA. With 6 bases removed from V and 4 bases from J, the gap between germline ends came to 14 bases. This CDR3 contains 13 residues. The CDR3 here is CSVSRGVPDTQYF. For the CDR3, the DNA is TGCAGCGTCTCGAGGGGTGTTCCAGATACGCAGTATTTT.

The chain combines TRBV4-3 with TRBJ2-1; 10 positions match TRBD2. This CDR3 has 16 residues. Per the germline V gene, CDR1 is LGHNA and CDR2 is YSLEER. V was clipped by 0 bases and J by 4 bases; unmatched bases: 3. CDR3 DNA: TGCGCCAGCAGCCAAGAGGTAGCGGGAGGTTACAATGAGCAGTTCTTC. Protein: CASSQEVAGGYNEQFF.